This TCR beta chain was sequenced for a study of cytomegalovirus exposure and HLA in healthy donors. General study results and limits: There were some 150 TCR beta chains listed as cytomegalovirus-associated.

In regard to this clone: Its antigen is undetermined.

Healthy people donating bone marrow made up the donors. Despite likely unrecorded immune exposures, the donors were nominally healthy at the time of sampling. PCR employed 60 Vbeta and 13 Jbeta primers. Original methodology: An analysis performed later counted around 86 million unique TCR beta chains (around 10 million of them shared). Produced via immunoSEQ multiplex PCR; TCRdb's table is partial and in-frame only. The DNA gave D and trimming, while V, J and clone size come from that table. Among approximately 150,000 clones listed, roughly 62% were seen once. The germline V gene encodes CDR1 SEHNR and CDR2 FQNEAQ (reference sequence). V trimming: 5 bases; J trimming: 2 bases; junction bases outside the gene matches: 6. The CDR3 has 15 residues.

This chain connects TRBV7-9 to TRBJ2-7; 10 nucleotides align to TRBD2. This clonotype was sampled from a man aged 55-75 years in good health and CMV-seronegative. Sequencing was carried out using PBMCs. CDR3 sequence reads: CASSQRTSGAYEQYF. The CDR3 nucleotides read TGTGCCAGCAGCCAACGGACTAGCGGCGCCTACGAGCAGTACTTC.